Described below is a single T cell receptor beta chain sequence and its context. V shed 4 bases, J shed 4 bases, and the junction held 3 bases outside the gene matches. Germline assignment: CDR1 SGHKS and CDR2 YYEKEE (reference sequence). This CDR3 is built from 16 residues. Some clones are missing from TCRdb's copy, which holds only in-frame ones; the method was immunoSEQ multiplex PCR. The sample carries around 940,000 clones, about 80% recorded once. The data were taken from a study of shared clonotypes between healthy human individuals. This chain joins TRBV5-5 and TRBJ2-2, with TRBD2 matching over 14 bases. This TCR was sampled from a young man in good health. The material sequenced was memory CD4+ T cells sorted from blood. Subset: CD45RA-negative fraction. The CDR3 DNA reads as TGTGCCAGCAGCCGGGGACTAGCGGGGGCCACCGGGGAGCTGTTTTTT. It codes for CASSRGLAGATGELFF.